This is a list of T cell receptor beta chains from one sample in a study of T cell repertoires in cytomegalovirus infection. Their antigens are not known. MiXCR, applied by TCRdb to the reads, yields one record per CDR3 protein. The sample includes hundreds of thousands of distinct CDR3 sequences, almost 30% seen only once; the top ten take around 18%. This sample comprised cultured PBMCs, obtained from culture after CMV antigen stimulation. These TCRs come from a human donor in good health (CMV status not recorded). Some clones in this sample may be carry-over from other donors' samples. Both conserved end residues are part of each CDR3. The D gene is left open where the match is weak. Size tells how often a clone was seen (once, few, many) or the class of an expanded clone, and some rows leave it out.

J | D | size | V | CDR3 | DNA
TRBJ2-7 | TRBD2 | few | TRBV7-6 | CASSLEGTSYYEQYF | TGTGCCAGCAGCTTAGAAGGGACTAGCTACTACGAGCAGTACTTC
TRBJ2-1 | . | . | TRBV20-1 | CSAKGAGSSYNEQFF | TGCAGTGCTAAAGGGGCGGGTAGCTCCTACAATGAGCAGTTCTTC
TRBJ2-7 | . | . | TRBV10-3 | CASRDNSYEQYF | TGTGCCTCACGGGACAACTCCTACGAGCAGTACTTC
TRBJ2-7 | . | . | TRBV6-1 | CASRPRQSSYEQYF | TGTGCCAGCAGACCGCGACAGTCCTCCTACGAGCAGTACTTC
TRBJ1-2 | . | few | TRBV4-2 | CASSQGGREGNTF | TGTGCCAGCAGCCAAGGGGGGAGGGAAGGAAACACCTTC
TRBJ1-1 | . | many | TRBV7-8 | CASSSLGGNTEAFF | TGTGCCAGCAGCTCCCTTGGGGGGAACACTGAAGCTTTCTTT
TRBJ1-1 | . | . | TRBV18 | CASSPPTVPLNTEAFF | TGTGCCAGCTCACCACCGACAGTGCCCCTGAACACTGAAGCTTTCTTT
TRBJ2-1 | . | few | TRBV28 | CATSRGEQFF | TGTGCCACCTCGAGGGGTGAGCAGTTCTTC
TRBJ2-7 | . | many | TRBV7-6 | CASSLDVGFLQPQYF | TGTGCCAGCAGCTTAGACGTCGGCTTCCTGCAGCCTCAGTACTTC
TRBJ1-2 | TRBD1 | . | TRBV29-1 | CSGNKAGQGNYGYTF | TGCAGCGGCAACAAGGCGGGACAGGGGAACTATGGCTACACCTTC
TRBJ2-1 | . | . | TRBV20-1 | CSASRGEVGNEQFF | TGCAGTGCTAGCCGAGGGGAGGTGGGCAATGAGCAGTTCTTC
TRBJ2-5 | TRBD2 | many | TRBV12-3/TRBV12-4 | CASSPAGGLAGGLQETQYF | TGTGCCAGCAGTCCAGCCGGGGGACTAGCGGGGGGCCTGCAAGAGACCCAGTACTTC
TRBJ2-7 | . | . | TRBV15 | CATSRDIAYEQYF | TGTGCCACCAGCAGAGATATAGCCTACGAGCAGTACTTC
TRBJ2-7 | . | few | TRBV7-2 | CASTWDHGTGLYEQYF | TGTGCCAGCACCTGGGATCACGGGACGGGTCTATACGAGCAGTACTTC
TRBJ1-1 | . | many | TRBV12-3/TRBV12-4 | CASSLVRGSTEAFF | TGTGCCAGCAGTTTAGTAAGGGGCAGCACTGAAGCTTTCTTT
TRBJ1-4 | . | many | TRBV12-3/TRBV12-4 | CASSLRQASKLFF | TGTGCCAGCAGTTTACGGCAGGCGAGTAAACTGTTTTTT
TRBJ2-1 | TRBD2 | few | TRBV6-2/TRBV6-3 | CASSYYRLAGYNEQFF | TGTGCCAGCAGTTACTATCGGCTAGCGGGGTACAATGAGCAGTTCTTC
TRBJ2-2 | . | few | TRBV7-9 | CASSLMAGHRGTGELFF | TGTGCCAGCAGCCTAATGGCGGGACACCGGGGAACCGGGGAGCTGTTTTTT
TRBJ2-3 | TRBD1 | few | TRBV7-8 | CASSLGDRGKDTQYF | TGTGCCAGCAGCTTAGGGGACAGGGGGAAGGATACGCAGTATTTT
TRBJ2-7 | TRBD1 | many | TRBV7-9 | CASSLVTGGRNEQYF | TGTGCCAGCAGCCTCGTGACAGGGGGCCGGAACGAGCAGTACTTC
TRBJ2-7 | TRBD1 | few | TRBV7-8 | CASSRKGTGAEQYF | TGTGCCAGCAGCAGAAAGGGCACAGGGGCCGAGCAGTACTTC
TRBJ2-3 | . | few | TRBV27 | CASSLSARATDTQYF | TGTGCCAGCAGTTTATCGGCTAGGGCCACAGATACGCAGTATTTT
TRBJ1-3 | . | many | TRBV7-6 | CASSLNRDSGNTIYF | TGTGCCAGCAGCCTTAACAGGGACTCTGGAAACACCATATATTTT
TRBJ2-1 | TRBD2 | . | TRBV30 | CAWSPRLAGPYNEQFF | TGTGCCTGGAGTCCACGACTAGCGGGGCCATACAATGAGCAGTTCTTC
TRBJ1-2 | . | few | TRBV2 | CASSLDKNYGYTF | TGTGCCAGCAGTCTCGACAAAAACTATGGCTACACCTTC
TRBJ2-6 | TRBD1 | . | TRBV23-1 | CASNPGQWGTGANVLTF | TGCGCCAGCAATCCGGGACAGTGGGGAACCGGGGCCAACGTCCTGACTTTC
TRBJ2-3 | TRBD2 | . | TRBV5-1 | CASSLGTSDRTDTQYF | TGCGCCAGCAGCTTGGGGACTAGCGATCGCACAGATACGCAGTATTTT
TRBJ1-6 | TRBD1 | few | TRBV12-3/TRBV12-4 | CASRLTGFRNSPLHF | TGTGCCAGCAGACTGACAGGGTTTCGTAATTCACCCCTCCACTTT
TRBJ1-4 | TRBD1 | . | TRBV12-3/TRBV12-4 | CATGPGTGGSEKLFF | TGTGCCACCGGGCCCGGGACAGGGGGCTCTGAAAAACTGTTTTTT
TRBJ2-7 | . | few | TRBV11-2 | CASSPGTGMQQYF | TGTGCCAGCAGCCCCGGGACTGGGATGCAGCAGTACTTC
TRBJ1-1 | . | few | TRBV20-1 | CSARADHWTEAFF | TGCAGTGCTAGAGCTGACCATTGGACTGAAGCTTTCTTT
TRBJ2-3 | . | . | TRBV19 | CASSTGGRDTQYF | TGTGCCAGTAGTACCGGCGGTAGAGATACGCAGTATTTT
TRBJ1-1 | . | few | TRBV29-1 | CSVEDRNNPWGTEAFF | TGCAGCGTTGAAGATCGGAACAACCCCTGGGGGACTGAAGCTTTCTTT
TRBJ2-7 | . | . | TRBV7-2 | CASSLDPLAGEQYF | TGTGCCAGCAGCTTAGACCCACTAGCAGGCGAGCAGTACTTC
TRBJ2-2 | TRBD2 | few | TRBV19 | CASSIEGGARGGTGELFF | TGTGCCAGTAGTATAGAAGGAGGCGCACGCGGGGGCACCGGGGAGCTGTTTTTT